This T cell receptor (beta chain) was recorded in a study of cytomegalovirus exposure and HLA in healthy donors. Germline V gives CDR1 MDHEN, CDR2 SYDVKM. CDR3 length equals 12 residues. The germline V and J ends were trimmed by 6 bases and 13 bases, with 17 bases remaining between them. A single count supports this clone. In the PCR, 60 Vbeta and 13 Jbeta primers were used. Method: immunoSEQ multiplex PCR; TCRdb's copy keeps in-frame clones and lacks some. Counted here are approximately 160,000 clones, approximately 82% occurring once; the ten biggest clones make up 4.9%. The chain carries TRBV28 and TRBJ2-3; the D gene is possibly TRBD1 (6 bases). Sequenced: PBMCs. The TCR was taken from a male donor in good health and CMV-seronegative. The CDR3 reads CASRIWDMEKYF. The CDR3 DNA is TGTGCCAGCAGGATCTGGGACATGGAGAAGTATTTT.